These 22 T cell receptor beta chains came from one sample sequenced in a study of blood T cells in healthy people across ages. Next came a second PCR, run for about 6 to 11 cycles, which used a sample-barcoded 5' primer along with a J-beta primer mix. TCRdb re-analysed the 5' RACE reads in MiXCR, keeping a single row per CDR3 protein. Among 600,000 to 900,000 distinct CDR3 sequences listed, around 24% were seen once. The data also belong to a second study, concerning T cells of mothers and their children.

Sequenced: blood. These receptors came from a boy aged 5-17 years in good health.

The chain employs TRBV10-3 and TRBJ2-4; weak D call: TRBD2 (6 bases). The CDR3 length is 14 residues. The ends were cut back, 2 bases at V and 3 bases at J, with 8 bases in the middle. The germline CDR1 and CDR2 sequences are ENHRY and SYGVKD. CDR3 nucleotides: TGTGCCATCAGTGAGGGAGGGGACAAAAACATTCAGTACTTC. The encoded protein is CAISEGGDKNIQYF.

The CDR3 protein is CASSQRGGALDEQYF. CDR3 coding DNA: TGTGCCAGCAGCCAACGCGGGGGGGCCCTGGACGAGCAGTACTTC. The V and J genes are TRBV3-1 and TRBJ2-7; 9 bases are a match to TRBD2. This CDR3 region has 15 residues. The germline gives CDR1 LGHDT, CDR2 YNNKEL (reference sequence). J gave up 5 bases and V 2 bases, and 7 bases lay outside the gene matches.

The gene calls are TRBV5-1 and TRBJ1-4, with a weak D call TRBD1 (5 bases). Germline assignment: CDR1 SGHRS and CDR2 YFSETQ. Trimming removed 4 bases at V and 2 bases at J, with 12 bases between. The CDR3 is made up of 15 amino acids. The CDR3 region is CASSPGASTNEKLFF. Here the CDR3 DNA reads TGCGCCAGCAGCCCCGGGGCCAGCACTAATGAAAAACTGTTTTTT.

This clonotype was observed a handful of times. The V and J genes are TRBV5-1 and TRBJ2-1, with 8 bases matching TRBD1. CDR1 SGHRS and CDR2 YFSETQ come from the germline V gene. Germline trimming cut 3 bases from V and 7 bases from J; bases unmatched to any gene: 15. The CDR3 has 17 amino acids. The CDR3 bases are TGCGCCAGCAGCTCAATTCGCCCGGGACAGGTTGTAAATGAGCAGTTCTTC. This codes for CASSSIRPGQVVNEQFF.

The chain is built from TRBV20-1 and TRBJ2-5, with D possibly being TRBD2 (6 bases). Judging by the DNA end, TRBJ2-7 fits better; the J call may be wrong. The CDR3 sequence is 14 residues long. The germline V gene encodes CDR1 DFQATT and CDR2 SNEGSKA (reference sequence). DNA for the CDR3: TGCAGTGCTAGAGTACTAGCCTCCTCACGCGAGCAGTACTTC. The encoded protein is CSARVLASSREQYF.

This clonotype turned up a few times. V and J are TRBV24-1 and TRBJ1-5, with a possible D match to TRBD1 (6 bases). Germline lookup yields CDR1 KGHDR and CDR2 SFDVKD. Trimming left V 4 bases short and J 3 bases short, with 12 bases between. This CDR3 region has 15 residues. This CDR3 is CATSDSGQLNQPQHF. The DNA of the CDR3 is TGTGCCACCAGTGACTCCGGACAGCTCAATCAGCCCCAGCATTTT.

The rearrangement links TRBV4-3 to TRBJ2-1; a weak D match, TRBD2 (5 bases). Between the trimmed V and J ends, which lost 3 bases and 5 bases, there was a span of 14 bases. The CDR3 totals 15 residues. Germline CDR1 is LGHNA and CDR2 is YSLEER. Here the CDR3 DNA reads TGCGCCAGCAGCCAGTTAGGAGGCCGCAACAATGAGCAGTTCTTC. Translated: CASSQLGGRNNEQFF.

V and J are TRBV5-1 and TRBJ2-1, with D perhaps being TRBD1 or TRBD2 (5 bases each). The CDR3 extends over 15 amino acids. V lost 5 bases and J 3 bases, leaving 15 bases between the germline ends. Germline lookup yields CDR1 SGHRS and CDR2 YFSETQ. As DNA, the CDR3 is TGCGCCAGCAGTTCCGAGGGGCTATACTACAATGAGCAGTTCTTC. It codes for CASSSEGLYYNEQFF.

This chain connects TRBV6-6 to TRBJ2-5, with TRBD2 as a possible D gene (6 bases). The DNA end is a closer match to TRBJ2-7, so the J assignment may be wrong. Per germline, CDR1 MNHNY and CDR2 SVGAGI (reference sequence). CDR3 size: 15 residues. The CDR3 sequence: CASSYDGRSSYEQYF. In DNA, the CDR3 is TGTGCCAGCAGTTACGACGGGAGAAGCTCCTACGAGCAGTACTTC.

CDR3 region: CSARFRGRKETQYF. CDR3 coding DNA: TGCAGTGCTAGATTCCGGGGCCGGAAAGAGACCCAGTACTTC. V and J are TRBV20-1 and TRBJ2-5; D is perhaps TRBD1 or TRBD2 (5 bases each). The V and J ends lost 2 bases and 3 bases respectively, with 13 bases between them. This CDR3 comprises 14 residues. Germline loops: CDR1 DFQATT, CDR2 SNEGSKA (reference sequence).

The rearrangement joins TRBV10-2 to TRBJ2-3; 8 nucleotides align to TRBD2. The CDR3 has 14 residues. V lost 10 bases, J lost 7 bases, and 13 bases stayed unmatched. Germline lookup yields CDR1 WSHSY and CDR2 SAAADI. CDR3 region: CATEPISGENTQYF. CDR3 sequence (DNA): TGCGCCACCGAACCGATTAGCGGGGAAAATACGCAGTATTTT.

There are a few counts of this clonotype. V usage is TRBV15 and J usage is TRBJ2-1; D gene unclear. CDR3 size: 15 residues. V was pared by 1 base and J by 0 bases, with 7 bases between. Looked up from germline, CDR1 is LNHNV and CDR2 is YYDKDF (reference sequence). CDR3 DNA sequence: TGTGCCACCAGCAGAGGACGTGGCTCCTACAATGAGCAGTTCTTC. This sequence encodes CATSRGRGSYNEQFF.

V usage is TRBV6-5 and J usage is TRBJ2-5; 9 positions match TRBD1. Germline lookup yields CDR1 MNHEY and CDR2 SVGAGI. Trimming at V came to 6 bases and at J to 7 bases, leaving 12 bases not matched to a gene. CDR3 size: 15 residues. The CDR3 DNA reads as TGTGCCAGCAGCCCTACGGACAGGGGAGTGGGGACCCAGTACTTC. Its protein is CASSPTDRGVGTQYF.

This clonotype was seen a handful of times. The V call is TRBV11-2, the J call TRBJ2-1; the D gene is possibly TRBD1 (6 bases). Judging by the DNA end, TRBJ2-7 fits better; the J call may be wrong. Per the germline V gene, CDR1 is SGHAT and CDR2 is FQNNGV. This CDR3 region has 15 residues. The CDR3 DNA follows: TGTGCCAGCAGCTTAGAGGGGACACGGGTGACCGAGCAGTACTTC. Translation gives CASSLEGTRVTEQYF.

This clonotype was seen only a few times. CDR3 in amino acids: CASRGLAYEQYF. The CDR3 DNA sequence: TGTGCCAGCAGGGGACTAGCCTACGAGCAGTACTTC. The chain combines TRBV6-1 with TRBJ2-7, with 8 bases matching TRBD2. V shed 6 bases and J 2 bases; nucleotides not matched to a gene: 0. Per the germline V gene, CDR1 is MNHNS and CDR2 is SASEGT. This CDR3 region has 12 residues.

The V gene is TRBV20-1, the J gene TRBJ1-2, with D tentatively TRBD1 (6 bases). Trimming took off 0 bases at V and 8 bases at J, with 19 bases between the two ends. This CDR3 is built from 15 residues. Germline loops: CDR1 DFQATT, CDR2 SNEGSKA (reference sequence). The CDR3 reads CSARDGWTDTQGYTF. CDR3 coding DNA: TGCAGTGCTAGAGATGGATGGACAGACACACAGGGCTACACCTTC.

The chain combines TRBV4-1 with TRBJ2-3; no reliable D call. Germline V gene sequence: CDR1 MGHRA, CDR2 YSYEKL. This CDR3 has 15 residues. Trimming removed 5 bases from V and 6 bases from J, with 18 bases in between. CDR3 in DNA: TGCGCCAGCAGCTATAGGACCAGTTTATACGATACGCAGTATTTT. Translating it yields CASSYRTSLYDTQYF.

The rearrangement joins TRBV11-2 to TRBJ1-1; D is undetermined. This CDR3 has 14 residues. Germline V CDR1 and CDR2: SGHAT, FQNNGV. Trimming removed 5 bases at V and 3 bases at J, with 13 bases between. CDR3 bases: TGTGCCAGCAGCGTCCAGATGGATTACACTGAAGCTTTCTTT. Amino acid sequence: CASSVQMDYTEAFF.

V is TRBV20-1 and J is TRBJ1-1; D is uncertain. V was clipped by 3 bases and J by 1 base, with 18 bases between them. Germline CDR1 DFQATT, CDR2 SNEGSKA (reference sequence). The CDR3 covers 16 residues. The chain's CDR3 is CSASEVAAPRNTEAFF. CDR3 nucleotide sequence: TGCAGTGCTAGCGAGGTAGCGGCTCCTAGGAACACTGAAGCTTTCTTT.

There are a few counts of this clonotype. The rearrangement joins TRBV7-2 to TRBJ1-4, with a tentative D call TRBD1 (6 bases). V gave up 4 bases and J gave up 0 bases, with 9 bases separating them. The CDR3 has 15 amino acids. CDR1 SGHTA and CDR2 FQGNSA come from the germline V gene. For the CDR3, the DNA is TGTGCCAGCAGCTCCACAGGGACAACTAATGAAAAACTGTTTTTT. Amino acid sequence: CASSSTGTTNEKLFF.

The DNA for the CDR3 is TGCAGCGTTGTTAGTCCGGACACCCTTTGGATAGAAATGGCCCAGTACTTC. Protein: CSVVSPDTLWIEMAQYF. The chain links TRBV29-1 to TRBJ2-5, with TRBD1 as a possible D gene (5 bases). The CDR3 has 17 amino acids. CDR1 and CDR2 (germline): SQVTM, ANQGSEA. V lost 4 bases to trimming and J lost 9 bases, with 30 bases between them. The variable domain in full, with the rest retrieved from reference TRBV29-1 and TRBJ2-5, is SAVISQKPSRDICQRGTSLTIQCQVDSQVTMMFWYRQQPGQSLTLIATANQGSEATYESGFVIDKFPISRPNLTFSTLTVSNMSPEDSSIYLCSVVSPDTLWIEMAQYFGPGTRLLVL.

This clonotype was picked up a small number of times. The CDR3 DNA follows: TGCGCCAGCAGCTTCCCGGGCAGTATGAACACTGAAGCTTTCTTT. The encoded protein is CASSFPGSMNTEAFF. The V and J genes are TRBV5-1 and TRBJ1-1; unclear D gene. The CDR3 contains 15 residues. Trimming shortened V by 2 bases and J by 0 bases, and 11 bases separated the two germline ends. Looked up from germline, CDR1 is SGHRS and CDR2 is YFSETQ.